This T cell receptor beta chain was profiled in a study of beta chain features in type 1 diabetes. Concerning this clone: Its target is not known.

Study-wide findings and caveats: Shortening that was moderate but significant affected the TCRB CDR3s of Type 1 diabetes patients in all four CD4+ subsets. For patients, the naive, central memory and Treg TCRB repertoires appeared more alike than for healthy donors.

Germline V lookup: CDR1 SNHLY, CDR2 FYNNEI. V shed 5 bases, J shed 1 base, and the junction held 4 bases outside the gene matches. This CDR3 has 15 residues. Isolated RNA was reverse transcribed in full, so expressed TCRB transcripts were sequenced. TCRdb's table, derived via immunoSEQ multiplex PCR, lists solely in-frame clones and lacks some. The data contain under 300,000 clones, around 20% of them seen just once; the ten biggest clones take up roughly 0.028%. Populations obtained by sorting all exceeded 98% purity. The chain carries TRBV2 and TRBJ2-3; 9 bases agree with TRBD1. The sequence was collected from a middle-aged woman with type 1 diabetes. The sample was naive CD4+ T cells from blood. The CDR3 loop is CASSTGQGGTDTQYF. The DNA of the CDR3 is TGTGCCAGCAGTACGGGACAGGGAGGCACAGATACGCAGTATTTT.